The next 17 T cell receptor beta chains were all read from a single sample in a study of T cell changes during pregnancy in multiple sclerosis. TCRdb's copy holds only in-frame clones and misses some; the assay was immunoSEQ multiplex PCR. The sample lists some 110,000 clones, approximately 90% occurring once. This sample comprised peripheral blood, obtained in the third trimester of pregnancy. The receptors were sampled from a female donor with multiple sclerosis, enrolled in a pregnancy study.

The chain carries TRBV18 and TRBJ2-6; 9 positions agree with TRBD1. CDR1 is KGHSH and CDR2 is LQKENI in the germline V gene. The CDR3 has 17 amino acids. J was trimmed by 4 bases and V by 2 bases; bases with no gene match: 6. This chain's CDR3 is CASSPVQGAAGANVLTF. The DNA of the CDR3 is TGTGCCAGCTCACCAGTACAGGGGGCGGCGGGGGCCAACGTCCTGACTTTC.

The chain joins TRBV30 to TRBJ1-1, with 7 bases aligning to TRBD1. The CDR3 totals 11 residues. The junction had 5 bases not matched to a gene; V was cut back by 8 bases and J by 5 bases. Germline V CDR1 and CDR2: GTSNPN, SVGIG (reference sequence). The CDR3 protein is CATGERTEAFF. In DNA form, the CDR3 reads TGTGCCACAGGGGAAAGGACTGAAGCTTTCTTT.

This chain uses TRBV28 with TRBJ1-5; weak D call: TRBD1 (5 bases). Germline V gene sequence: CDR1 MDHEN, CDR2 SYDVKM. The CDR3 loop spans 13 amino acids. Trimming shortened V by 6 bases and J by 6 bases, and 12 bases separated the two germline ends. CDR3 sequence: CASRDSGVQPQHF. For the CDR3, the DNA is TGTGCCAGCAGAGATTCGGGGGTTCAGCCCCAGCATTTT.

The V gene is TRBV5-4, the J gene TRBJ1-2, with 7 bases identical to TRBD1. This CDR3 comprises 13 residues. Germline trimming cut 6 bases from V and 6 bases from J; bases unmatched to any gene: 8. Germline assignment: CDR1 SGHNT and CDR2 YYREEE (reference sequence). The CDR3 bases are TGTGCCAGCACCGAGACAGGGACCAATGGCTACACCTTC. This translates into CASTETGTNGYTF.

The chain links TRBV5-4 to TRBJ2-5; a weak D match, TRBD2 (6 bases). Trimming pared 4 bases from V and 2 bases from J, leaving 15 bases between. The CDR3 is made up of 15 amino acids. Germline CDR1 and CDR2: SGHNT and YYREEE (reference sequence). CDR3 amino acids: CASSLPTSPQETQYF. The CDR3 region has the DNA TGTGCCAGCAGCCTACCTACTAGCCCTCAAGAGACCCAGTACTTC.

The V and J genes are TRBV6-6 and TRBJ2-1, with TRBD2 identical over 7 bases. V was pared by 0 bases and J by 8 bases, with 7 bases of the junction left unmatched. Germline V gene lookup returns CDR1 MNHNY and CDR2 SVGAGI (reference sequence). CDR3 length equals 15 residues. The chain's CDR3 is CASSYSGLGGYEQFF. CDR3 bases: TGTGCCAGCAGTTACTCAGGACTAGGAGGCTATGAGCAGTTCTTC.

The CDR3 bases are TGTGCCAGCAGGAGTGGAGTGGGAAACACCATATATTTT. Protein: CASRSGVGNTIYF. The rearrangement joins TRBV25-1 to TRBJ1-3; D remains unclear. Per germline, CDR1 MGHDK and CDR2 SYGVNS. V lost 6 bases, J lost 4 bases, and 10 bases lay in between. This CDR3 is built from 13 residues.

The V and J genes are TRBV5-4 and TRBJ2-3; 9 positions agree with TRBD1. Germline trimming cut 6 bases from V and 3 bases from J; bases unmatched to any gene: 8. Germline lookup yields CDR1 SGHNT and CDR2 YYREEE (reference sequence). This CDR3 region has 15 residues. CDR3 sequence reads: CASTSGQGRTDTQYF. The CDR3 coding sequence is TGTGCCAGCACCTCCGGACAGGGGCGGACAGATACGCAGTATTTT.

This chain's CDR3 is CASSVRTGGNTEAFF. Here the CDR3 DNA reads TGTGCCAGCAGCGTCAGGACAGGGGGCAACACTGAAGCTTTCTTT. The genes are TRBV2 and TRBJ1-1, with 11 nucleotides matching TRBD1. Germline lookup yields CDR1 SNHLY and CDR2 FYNNEI. The CDR3 length is 15 residues. With V trimmed by 6 bases and J by 2 bases, 5 bases remained unmatched.

The chain links TRBV19 to TRBJ1-3, with D perhaps TRBD1 (5 bases). CDR3 length: 13 residues. The germline CDR1 and CDR2 sequences are LNHDA and SQIVND (reference sequence). V gave up 1 base and J gave up 12 bases, with 13 bases separating them. Written as DNA, the CDR3 is TGTGCCAGTAGTATAGCGGGACTTTCGGACATATATTTT. Encoded protein: CASSIAGLSDIYF.

This clone was detected only a few times. The DNA of the CDR3 is TGTGCCAGCAGCGACAGGGGTGGGGAGACCCAGTACTTC. Its translation is CASSDRGGETQYF. The genes are TRBV7-9 and TRBJ2-5; 8 bases are shared with TRBD1. Germline assignment: CDR1 SEHNR and CDR2 FQNEAQ (reference sequence). Trimming removed 5 bases from V and 5 bases from J; junction bases left unmatched: 4. The CDR3 loop spans 13 amino acids. The full variable domain, in which reference TRBV7-9 and TRBJ2-5 provide the parts outside the CDR3, is DTGVSQNPRHKITKRGQNVTFRCDPISEHNRLYWYRQTLGQGPEFLTYFQNEAQLEKSRLLSDRFSAERPKGSFSTLEIQRTEQGDSAMYLCASSDRGGETQYFGPGTRLLVL.

The chain recombines TRBV7-2 with TRBJ1-1; no definite D call. With 6 bases removed from V and 1 base from J, the gap between germline ends came to 18 bases. This CDR3 has 16 residues. The V gene's germline CDR1 is SGHTA and CDR2 FQGNSA. The CDR3 DNA is TGTGCCAGCAGAGCTTTATCTTTCGGTAGGAACACTGAAGCTTTCTTT. It translates to CASRALSFGRNTEAFF.

V and J are TRBV27 and TRBJ1-2; D possibly corresponds to TRBD1 (6 bases). There are 13 residues in the CDR3. Germline CDR1 is MNHEY and CDR2 is SMNVEV (reference sequence). Trimming removed 5 bases at V and 7 bases at J, with 14 bases between. Written as DNA, the CDR3 is TGTGCCAGCAGTCCCGAGGGGGGGCTTGGCTACACCTTC. This translates into CASSPEGGLGYTF.

The chain links TRBV5-4 to TRBJ2-1, with 9 nucleotides matching TRBD1. With V trimmed by 4 bases and J by 6 bases, 8 bases remained unmatched. The CDR3 has 15 residues. Germline V gene lookup returns CDR1 SGHNT and CDR2 YYREEE (reference sequence). The CDR3 is CASSLRQGVANEQFF. For the CDR3, the DNA is TGTGCCAGCAGCCTCAGACAGGGGGTGGCCAATGAGCAGTTCTTC.

J is TRBJ2-3 and V is TRBV5-1; the match to TRBD2 covers 7 bases. The germline V gene has CDR1 SGHRS and CDR2 YFSETQ. J gave up 2 bases and V 5 bases, and 8 bases lay outside the gene matches. The CDR3 is made up of 15 amino acids. The CDR3 sequence: CASRSTSGVTDTQYF. CDR3 DNA: TGCGCCAGCAGGTCAACCAGCGGGGTCACAGATACGCAGTATTTT.

With respect to this clone: Other DNA sequences in the sample encode the same CDR3. This chain connects TRBV6-5 to TRBJ2-5; D is possibly TRBD2 (6 bases). V lost 8 bases and J lost 5, with 12 bases in between. Looked up from germline, CDR1 is MNHEY and CDR2 is SVGAGI. The CDR3 consists of 12 residues. CDR3 protein: CASSRGRETQYF. CDR3 nucleotides: TGTGCCAGCTCCCGGGGGAGGGAGACCCAGTACTTC.

The chain recombines TRBV2 with TRBJ1-4; 8 bases line up with TRBD1. The V gene end was trimmed by 5 bases and the J gene end by 3 bases; junction bases not matched to a gene: 8. Germline V gene sequence: CDR1 SNHLY, CDR2 FYNNEI. The CDR3 runs 16 residues. The CDR3 reads CASSRVGQAPNEKLFF. For the CDR3, the DNA is TGTGCCAGCAGTCGGGTGGGACAGGCTCCTAATGAAAAACTGTTTTTT. Full variable domain (missing parts from reference TRBV2 and TRBJ1-4): EPEVTQTPSHQVTQMGQEVILRCVPISNHLYFYWYRQILGQKVEFLVSFYNNEISEKSEIFDDQFSVERPDGSNFTLKIRSTKLEDSAMYFCASSRVGQAPNEKLFFGSGTQLSVL.